The clone carrying this T cell receptor (beta chain) has a single count. This entry comes from a study of blood T cell repertoires in COVID-19. Profiled with immunoSEQ multiplex PCR; TCRdb holds only in-frame clones, not every one. The data hold about 18,000 clones, with over 75% observed a single time. Germline V gives CDR1 MNHEY, CDR2 SVGEGT. The germline V and J ends were trimmed by 2 bases and 10 bases, with 9 bases remaining between them. This CDR3 comprises 12 residues. Sequencing was performed on peripheral blood. This TCR was recovered from a man aged 40-55 years with active COVID-19. The chain carries TRBV6-2 or TRBV6-3 and TRBJ2-1; no reliable D call. The CDR3 DNA follows: TGTGCCAGCAGTTACCTGAATACAGAGCAGTTCTTC. Translated: CASSYLNTEQFF.